These 14 T cell receptor beta chains came from one sample sequenced in a study of CD8+CD57+ T cells in acquired aplastic anemia. Genomic DNA was employed as the template in profiling TCR beta VDJ and CDR3. TCRdb reprocessed the reads with MiXCR, giving one entry per CDR3 protein. Of 200,000 to 250,000 distinct CDR3 sequences in the sample, under 50% were seen once. The authors sequenced patients whose flow cytometry had shown CD8+CD57+ cell expansion. The source material was sorted CD4+, CD8+, or CD8+CD57+ T cells (not recorded which) from PBMCs. These TCRs come from a human donor with aplastic anemia.

DNA of the CDR3: TGTGCCAGCAGCTTAACCGGGACAGGGGAGGATTCACCCCTCCACTTT. Amino acids: CASSLTGTGEDSPLHF. The chain employs TRBV7-9 and TRBJ1-6; 10 bases match TRBD1. Losses at the gene ends were 2 bases for V and 8 bases for J; bases not matched to a gene: 6. Germline V gene lookup returns CDR1 SEHNR and CDR2 FQNEAQ (reference sequence). This CDR3 contains 16 residues.

In its sample, this clonotype was seen many times. This chain connects TRBV13 to TRBJ2-5; D is unclear. The CDR3 is 12 residues long. Trimming left V 2 bases short and J 3 bases short, with 4 bases between. Germline CDR1 reads PRHDT; CDR2 reads FYEKMQ (reference sequence). The DNA of the CDR3 is TGTGCCAGCAGCTTAAGTAAAGAGACCCAGTACTTC. As protein: CASSLSKETQYF.

The chain uses TRBV12-3 or TRBV12-4 and TRBJ2-7; D gene unclear. V was trimmed by 6 bases and J by 2 bases, leaving 14 bases between them. The CDR3 sequence is 14 residues long. CDR3 in amino acids: CASSPFRTAYEQYF. CDR3 nucleotides: TGTGCCAGCAGCCCGTTCCGTACAGCCTACGAGCAGTACTTC.

This clonotype was seen more than once but under ten times. The rearrangement uses TRBV30 and TRBJ2-7; no firm D call. This CDR3 has 14 residues. CDR1 is GTSNPN and CDR2 is SVGIG in the germline V gene (reference sequence). V lost 4 bases and J 0 bases, leaving 13 bases between the germline ends. The CDR3 sequence is CAWKESGFSYEQYF. CDR3 DNA sequence: TGTGCCTGGAAAGAATCCGGTTTCTCCTACGAGCAGTACTTC.

This clonotype has ten or more counts. The rearrangement joins TRBV19 to TRBJ2-2; 7 positions agree with TRBD1. Germline loops: CDR1 LNHDA, CDR2 SQIVND (reference sequence). V lost 3 bases to trimming and J lost 5 bases; unmatched junction nucleotides: 9. The CDR3 totals 16 residues. CDR3 nucleotide sequence: TGTGCCAGTAGTATCCCCCGGACAGGAGAAACCGGGGAGCTGTTTTTT. Amino acids: CASSIPRTGETGELFF.

Ten or more counts support this clonotype. The chain has TRBV30 and TRBJ1-1; no firm D call. The CDR3 runs to 11 residues. Trimming took off 4 bases at V and 11 bases at J, with 14 bases between the two ends. Germline CDR1 and CDR2: GTSNPN and SVGIG (reference sequence). CDR3 in amino acids: CAWMVGKVAFF. For the CDR3, the DNA is TGTGCCTGGATGGTCGGGAAGGTGGCTTTCTTT.

J is TRBJ1-6 and V is TRBV7-2; the match to TRBD1 covers 7 bases. Per the germline V gene, CDR1 is SGHTA and CDR2 is FQGNSA. CDR3 length: 15 residues. After removal of 5 bases from V and 6 bases from J, the junction contained 7 bases not matched to a gene. CDR3 loop: CASSERQGSNSPLHF. CDR3 nucleotides: TGTGCCAGCAGCGAACGACAGGGTTCTAATTCACCCCTCCACTTT. Filled out from reference TRBV7-2 and TRBJ1-6, the complete variable domain reads GAGVSQSPSNKVTEKGKDVELRCDPISGHTALYWYRQSLGQGLEFLIYFQGNSAPDKSGLPSDRFSAERTGGSVSTLTIQRTQQEDSAVYLCASSERQGSNSPLHFGNGTRLTVT.

This CDR3 is CASSIGNREGQPQHF. The CDR3 DNA reads TGTGCCAGTAGTATAGGAAACAGGGAGGGTCAGCCCCAGCATTTT. The V gene is TRBV19, the J gene TRBJ1-5; possibly TRBD1 for D (6 bases). Germline V gives CDR1 LNHDA, CDR2 SQIVND (reference sequence). V shed 1 base and J shed 6 bases, with 13 bases lying between them. The CDR3 is 15 amino acids.

This clonotype was picked up many times. One end of the junction varies from germline; a read error may be responsible. The V call is TRBV5-1, the J call TRBJ2-7; maybe TRBD1 (5 bases). The CDR3 loop spans 14 amino acids. CDR1 is SGHRS, CDR2 YFSETQ, per germline. In nucleotides, the CDR3 is TGTGCCAGCAGCTTAGGCCAGGGTTCCTACGAGCAGTACTTC. Protein sequence: CASSLGQGSYEQYF.

The chain links TRBV18 to TRBJ1-4; TRBD1 might be the D (5 bases). Trimming left V 4 bases short and J 2 bases short, with 14 bases between. The germline V gene encodes CDR1 KGHSH and CDR2 LQKENI. The CDR3 has 16 amino acids. This CDR3 is CASSQGRDRTNEKLFF. The CDR3 bases are TGTGCCAGCTCACAGGGCCGGGACCGGACTAATGAAAAACTGTTTTTT.

This clonotype was seen only once. The CDR3 region has the DNA TGTGCCAGCGATCCGACAGGGACTTCTACAGATACGCAGTATTTT. Protein sequence: CASDPTGTSTDTQYF. This sequence joins TRBV7-9 and TRBJ2-3; maybe TRBD1 (7 bases). Germline V gene data show CDR1 as SEHNR and CDR2 as FQNEAQ (reference sequence). Trimming took 8 bases from V and 3 from J, leaving 18 bases between them. The length of the CDR3 is 15 residues.

The rearrangement links TRBV10-3 to TRBJ2-7, with D unresolved. Germline V CDR1 and CDR2: ENHRY, SYGVKD. The CDR3 has 12 amino acids. Trimming left V 0 bases short and J 7 bases short, with 7 bases between. CDR3 protein: CAISESVREQYF. The CDR3 DNA is TGTGCCATCAGTGAGTCGGTGAGAGAGCAGTACTTC.

A few counts support this clonotype. The genes are TRBV7-3 and TRBJ2-1; either TRBD1 or TRBD2 may fit D (5 bases each). This CDR3 has 16 amino acids. Germline V gene data show CDR1 as SGHTA and CDR2 as FQGTGA. V was clipped by 4 bases and J by 0 bases, with 13 bases between them. CDR3 protein: CASSYPRDGSYNEQFF. In DNA, the CDR3 is TGTGCCAGCAGCTACCCCCGGGACGGCTCCTACAATGAGCAGTTCTTC.

This chain connects TRBV2 to TRBJ2-2; unclear D gene. V gave up 6 bases and J gave up 7 bases, with 9 bases separating them. The CDR3 totals 12 residues. The germline V gene encodes CDR1 SNHLY and CDR2 FYNNEI. DNA for the CDR3: TGTGCCAGCAGGGGGTCTAGCGGGGAGCTGTTTTTT. It encodes CASRGSSGELFF.